Sequencing of this TCR beta chain was carried out in a study of blood T cells in healthy people across ages. Findings and caveats of the study: A strong correlation was seen between TCR beta diversity and naive T cell percentage. In long-lived donors, naive CD4+ cell counts and diversity exceeded those of aged donors.

Worth noting for this clonotype: Its antigen is currently unknown.

CDR3 size: 14 residues. CDR1 is MDHEN and CDR2 is SYDVKM in the germline V gene. V dropped 6 bases and J dropped 5; count of bases not matched to a gene: 6. Each sample used at least 6.5 million PBMCs. Combining a sample-barcoded 5' primer with a J-beta primer mix, a second PCR ran for 7 to 11 cycles. Each TCR beta cDNA got a 12-nucleotide random molecular identifier. TCRdb itself ran the 5' RACE reads through MiXCR, one entry per CDR3 protein. The sample records about 1.4 million distinct CDR3 sequences, 59% being singletons. This TCR was recovered from a man between 18 and 35 years old in good health. The chain employs TRBV28 and TRBJ1-5; 8 bases match TRBD1. Sequencing was carried out using blood. The CDR3 DNA is TGTGCCAGCAGGCGGACAGGGATGGATCAGCCCCAGCATTTT. Its protein is CASRRTGMDQPQHF.